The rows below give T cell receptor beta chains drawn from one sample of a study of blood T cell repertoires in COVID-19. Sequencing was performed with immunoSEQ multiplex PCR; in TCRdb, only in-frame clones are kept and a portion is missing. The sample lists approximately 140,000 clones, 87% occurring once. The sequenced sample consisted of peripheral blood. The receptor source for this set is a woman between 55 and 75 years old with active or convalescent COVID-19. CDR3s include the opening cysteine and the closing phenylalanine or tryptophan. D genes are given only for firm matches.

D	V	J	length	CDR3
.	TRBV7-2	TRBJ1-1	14	CASSFSDSNTEAFF
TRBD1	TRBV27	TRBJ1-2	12	CASSSQGGGYTF
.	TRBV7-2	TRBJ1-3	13	CASMSLAGNTIYF
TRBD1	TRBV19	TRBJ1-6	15	CASRHHGQGESPLHF
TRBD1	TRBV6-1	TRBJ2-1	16	CASSDRTGPVDNEQFF
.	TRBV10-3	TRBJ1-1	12	CAISGLNTEAFF
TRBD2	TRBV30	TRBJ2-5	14	CAWSSGEGQETQYF
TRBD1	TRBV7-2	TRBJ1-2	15	CASSPKDRGDYGYTF
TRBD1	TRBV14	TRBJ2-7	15	CASSPRTGVPYEQYF
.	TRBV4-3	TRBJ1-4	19	CASSQDRFQGNPTNEKLFF
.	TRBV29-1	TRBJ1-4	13	CSAPGEGDEKLFF
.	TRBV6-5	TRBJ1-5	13	CASRQGSEQPQHF
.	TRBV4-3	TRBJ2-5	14	CASSQEGRGDSQYF
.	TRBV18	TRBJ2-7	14	CASSPGAVTYEQYF
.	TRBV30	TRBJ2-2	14	CAWSVVQYTGELFF
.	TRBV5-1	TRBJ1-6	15	CASSLEEGSNSPLHF
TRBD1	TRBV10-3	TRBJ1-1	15	CAISLTGGINTEAFF
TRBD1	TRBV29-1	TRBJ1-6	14	CSVGTGDVNSPLHF
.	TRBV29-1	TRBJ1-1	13	CSVDWGVNTEAFF
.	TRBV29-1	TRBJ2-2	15	CSACRDTANTGELFF
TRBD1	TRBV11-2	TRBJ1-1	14	CASRRTGENTEAFF
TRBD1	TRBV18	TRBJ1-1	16	CASSQGVGAHRTEAFF
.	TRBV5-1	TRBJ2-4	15	CASREGYRGKNIQYF
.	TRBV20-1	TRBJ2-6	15	CSASTEVSGANVLTF